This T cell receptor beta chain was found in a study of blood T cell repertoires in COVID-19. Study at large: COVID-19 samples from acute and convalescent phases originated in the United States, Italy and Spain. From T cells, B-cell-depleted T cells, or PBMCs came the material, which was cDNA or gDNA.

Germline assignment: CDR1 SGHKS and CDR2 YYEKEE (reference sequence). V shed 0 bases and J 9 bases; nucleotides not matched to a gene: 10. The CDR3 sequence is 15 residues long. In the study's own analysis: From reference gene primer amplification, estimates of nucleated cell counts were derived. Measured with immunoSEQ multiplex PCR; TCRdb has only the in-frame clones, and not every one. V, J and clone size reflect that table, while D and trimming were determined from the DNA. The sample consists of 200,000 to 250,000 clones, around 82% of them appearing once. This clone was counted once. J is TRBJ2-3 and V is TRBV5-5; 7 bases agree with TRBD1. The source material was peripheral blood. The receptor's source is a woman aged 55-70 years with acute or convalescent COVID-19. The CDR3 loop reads CASSLEGANPYTQYF. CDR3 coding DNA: TGTGCCAGCAGCTTGGAGGGGGCTAACCCCTACACGCAGTATTTT.